The clone carrying this TCR beta chain was seen a handful of times. Its antigen is currently unknown. Mouse gene names and germline throughout. The read is 1 residue too short to cover the CDR3 end, so that end is filled in from the germline J gene. This CDR3 contains 13 residues. Germline lookup yields CDR1 SGHND and CDR2 FRSKSL. The V end lost 3 bases, the J end lost 4 bases, and 10 bases lay between the germline ends. These data come from a study of tissue T cells after allogeneic stem cell transplantation. Sequencing used immunoSEQ multiplex PCR; TCRdb keeps in-frame clones, though not all of them. The table shows over 7,000 clones, with under 55% occurring only once. Study findings and constraints: Shared clones across patients were few; motif clustering revealed tissue-specific shared signatures.

The time point denotes: mouse harvest day 7 after allogeneic transplant. Tail vein injection delivered 10^7 T-cell-depleted bone marrow cells and 10^6 splenic CD5+ T cells. The sequencing sample was made of gut tissue. The clonotype was recovered from a female BALB/c mouse given C57BL/6 T cells with graft-versus-host disease after an allogeneic hematopoietic cell transplant. The chain is built from TRBV15 and TRBJ2-7; no clear D. The CDR3 protein is CASSLSSLYEQYF. CDR3 DNA, as far as it was read: TGTGCCAGCAGTTTGTCCTCCCTTTATGAACAGTAC. Full variable domain (remainder filled in from reference TRBV15 and TRBJ2-7): DAGVTQTPRHEVAEKGQTIILKCEPVSGHNDLFWYRQTKIQGLELLSYFRSKSLMEDGGAFKDRFKAEMLNSSFSTLKIQPTEPKDSAVYLCASSLSSLYEQYFGPGTRLTVL.